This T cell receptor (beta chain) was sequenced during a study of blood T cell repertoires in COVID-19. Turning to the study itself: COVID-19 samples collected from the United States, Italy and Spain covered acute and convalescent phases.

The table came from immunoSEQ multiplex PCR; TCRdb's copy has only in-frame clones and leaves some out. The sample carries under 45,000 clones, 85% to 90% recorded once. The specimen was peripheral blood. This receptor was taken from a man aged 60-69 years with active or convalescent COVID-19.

CDR3 region: CASSYLGRQYV. The CDR3 nucleotides read TGTGCCAGCAGTTACCTGGGCCGGCAGTACGTC. J is TRBJ2-7 and V is TRBV6-5; D ambiguous. The CDR3 length is 11 residues. Trimming removed 2 bases from V and 9 bases from J, with 8 bases in between. Germline V gene lookup returns CDR1 MNHEY and CDR2 SVGAGI.